Listed below are T cell receptor beta chains from one sample, sequenced in a study of blood T cell repertoires in COVID-19. Measured with immunoSEQ multiplex PCR; TCRdb has only the in-frame clones, and not every one. This table holds tens of thousands of clones, about 80% found once. Sequencing was carried out using peripheral blood. These receptors all come from an older man with acute or convalescent COVID-19. Both conserved end residues are part of each CDR3. The order of the fields is V gene, D gene, clone size, J gene, CDR3 DNA, CDR3 protein. A D gene is named only where the DNA matches it firmly. The size of a clone is reported for some rows only, either as once, few or many, or as a class for expanded clones.

v_call: TRBV6-5; d_call: TRBD2; clone_size: -; j_call: TRBJ2-3; cdr3_nt: TGTGCCAGCAGGCGGGAGGTCCAAGATACGCAGTATTTT; cdr3_aa: CASRREVQDTQYF
v_call: TRBV19; d_call: TRBD2; clone_size: few; j_call: TRBJ2-1; cdr3_nt: TGTGCCAGTAGTATAGAGGGGACTAGCGGGATTAGGAATGAGCAGTTCTTC; cdr3_aa: CASSIEGTSGIRNEQFF
v_call: TRBV6-2/TRBV6-3; d_call: -; clone_size: -; j_call: TRBJ2-7; cdr3_nt: TGTGCCAGCAGTCGAGCGCTTACCTACGAGCAGTACTTC; cdr3_aa: CASSRALTYEQYF
v_call: TRBV19; d_call: -; clone_size: -; j_call: TRBJ1-1; cdr3_nt: TGTGCCAGTAGTATAGCGGGGCCGACAGGAGCCCTCACTGAAGCTTTCTTT; cdr3_aa: CASSIAGPTGALTEAFF
v_call: TRBV6-5; d_call: TRBD1; clone_size: -; j_call: TRBJ2-3; cdr3_nt: TGTGCCAGCAGTCTAGGGGGCCTCACAGATACGCAGTATTTT; cdr3_aa: CASSLGGLTDTQYF
v_call: TRBV12-2; d_call: -; clone_size: -; j_call: TRBJ1-2; cdr3_nt: TGTGCAAGTCGCTTAGCGACAGGGAGACTTACCTATGGCTACACCTTC; cdr3_aa: CASRLATGRLTYGYTF
v_call: TRBV28; d_call: -; clone_size: -; j_call: TRBJ2-7; cdr3_nt: TGTGCCAGCCGGACCAGCGGCGGCTCCTACGAGCAGTACTTC; cdr3_aa: CASRTSGGSYEQYF
v_call: TRBV5-1; d_call: -; clone_size: -; j_call: TRBJ1-6; cdr3_nt: TGCGCCAGCAGCTTGGCGGCGGGAGTGGAGTCACCCCTCCACTTT; cdr3_aa: CASSLAAGVESPLHF
v_call: TRBV7-8; d_call: -; clone_size: -; j_call: TRBJ1-6; cdr3_nt: TGTGCCAGCAGCGTTACAGGGCTGGATAATTCACCCCTCCACTTT; cdr3_aa: CASSVTGLDNSPLHF
v_call: TRBV28; d_call: -; clone_size: -; j_call: TRBJ1-1; cdr3_nt: TGTGCCAGCAGTCCTGGAGGATTTGGGTCCACTGAAGCTTTCTTT; cdr3_aa: CASSPGGFGSTEAFF
v_call: TRBV5-1; d_call: -; clone_size: -; j_call: TRBJ1-1; cdr3_nt: TGCGCCAGCAGCCCAGGGATGAACACTGAAGCTTTCTTT; cdr3_aa: CASSPGMNTEAFF
v_call: TRBV5-5; d_call: TRBD1; clone_size: -; j_call: TRBJ2-1; cdr3_nt: TGTGCCAGCAGCATCCAGGACAGGGGTTTCTTC; cdr3_aa: CASSIQDRGFF
v_call: TRBV9; d_call: -; clone_size: -; j_call: TRBJ2-5; cdr3_nt: TGTGCCAGCAGCGTACTCCAGGGGGAGACCCAGTACTTC; cdr3_aa: CASSVLQGETQYF
v_call: TRBV14; d_call: -; clone_size: -; j_call: TRBJ1-2; cdr3_nt: TGTGCCAGCAGCAAAAAGGGGTATATGGAACAGAGCGGCTACACCTTC; cdr3_aa: CASSKKGYMEQSGYTF
v_call: TRBV27; d_call: -; clone_size: -; j_call: TRBJ1-2; cdr3_nt: TGTGCCAGCAGTTTGTACTCTGATAACTATGGCTACACCTTC; cdr3_aa: CASSLYSDNYGYTF
v_call: TRBV11-2; d_call: -; clone_size: few; j_call: TRBJ1-3; cdr3_nt: TGTGCCAGCAGCTTAGGCGGATATGGAAACACCATATATTTT; cdr3_aa: CASSLGGYGNTIYF
v_call: TRBV2; d_call: -; clone_size: -; j_call: TRBJ2-5; cdr3_nt: TGTGCCAGCAGTCCTGACTACCAAGAGACCCAGTACTTC; cdr3_aa: CASSPDYQETQYF
v_call: TRBV4-2; d_call: -; clone_size: few; j_call: TRBJ2-5; cdr3_nt: TGTGCCAGCAGCCAAGAGACGGGGTTACTCCAAGAGACCCAGTACTTC; cdr3_aa: CASSQETGLLQETQYF
v_call: TRBV15; d_call: -; clone_size: -; j_call: TRBJ1-2; cdr3_nt: TGTGCCACCAGCAGAGATGGGGGCCCTAACTATGGCTACACCTTC; cdr3_aa: CATSRDGGPNYGYTF
v_call: TRBV6-5; d_call: TRBD1; clone_size: -; j_call: TRBJ2-7; cdr3_nt: TGTGCCAGCAGTCCGACGGGACAGGTCTCCTACGAGCAGTACTTC; cdr3_aa: CASSPTGQVSYEQYF
v_call: TRBV5-1; d_call: TRBD1; clone_size: -; j_call: TRBJ2-1; cdr3_nt: TGCGCCAGCAGGGAGGGACAGGGAAGCACCTACAATGAGCAGTTCTTC; cdr3_aa: CASREGQGSTYNEQFF
v_call: TRBV5-1; d_call: TRBD1; clone_size: -; j_call: TRBJ2-3; cdr3_nt: TGCGCCAGCAGCCCAGGGACAGGGACAACAGATACGCAGTATTTT; cdr3_aa: CASSPGTGTTDTQYF
v_call: TRBV9; d_call: -; clone_size: -; j_call: TRBJ1-1; cdr3_nt: TGTGCCAGCAGTCGAGAGGGGGAACTCGCTGAAGCTTTCTTT; cdr3_aa: CASSREGELAEAFF
v_call: TRBV6-5; d_call: TRBD2; clone_size: -; j_call: TRBJ2-5; cdr3_nt: TGTGCCAGCAGACTAGCGGGGCAAGAGACCCAGTACTTC; cdr3_aa: CASRLAGQETQYF
v_call: TRBV9; d_call: TRBD1; clone_size: -; j_call: TRBJ2-1; cdr3_nt: TGTGCCAGCGCTTCCCGACAGGGATCCTACAATGAGCAGTTCTTC; cdr3_aa: CASASRQGSYNEQFF
v_call: TRBV6-1; d_call: -; clone_size: -; j_call: TRBJ2-5; cdr3_nt: TGTGCCAGCAGTGAACACCAGGGTCAAGAGACCCAGTACTTC; cdr3_aa: CASSEHQGQETQYF
v_call: TRBV28; d_call: -; clone_size: -; j_call: TRBJ2-7; cdr3_nt: TGTGCCAGCAGGACCGGGGGAGGCTACGAGCAGTACTTC; cdr3_aa: CASRTGGGYEQYF
v_call: TRBV19; d_call: TRBD2; clone_size: once; j_call: TRBJ2-2; cdr3_nt: TGTGCCAGTAGTATTGTTAGCGGGGGAAACACCGGGGAGCTGTTTTTT; cdr3_aa: CASSIVSGGNTGELFF
v_call: TRBV21-1; d_call: -; clone_size: few; j_call: TRBJ1-2; cdr3_nt: TGTGCCAGCACCGGGGCAGGGGCTGGAGTTAACTATGGCTACACCTTC; cdr3_aa: CASTGAGAGVNYGYTF
v_call: TRBV6-5; d_call: TRBD2; clone_size: -; j_call: TRBJ2-5; cdr3_nt: TGTGCCAGCAGTAAGCGGGGGGGACCTGAGACCCAGTACTTC; cdr3_aa: CASSKRGGPETQYF
v_call: TRBV5-1; d_call: TRBD1; clone_size: -; j_call: TRBJ2-2; cdr3_nt: TGCGCCACTAGAACAGGGGACACCGGGGAGCTGTTTTTT; cdr3_aa: CATRTGDTGELFF
v_call: TRBV4-3; d_call: -; clone_size: -; j_call: TRBJ2-7; cdr3_nt: TGCGCCAGCAGCCAGGATCGTTCTTTGGCAGGGCTCTCCTACGAGCAGTACTTC; cdr3_aa: CASSQDRSLAGLSYEQYF
v_call: TRBV7-8; d_call: -; clone_size: -; j_call: TRBJ1-5; cdr3_nt: TGTGCCAGCAGCTCCACGGGATCGAAAAGCAATCAGCCCCAGCATTTT; cdr3_aa: CASSSTGSKSNQPQHF
v_call: TRBV11-2; d_call: TRBD2; clone_size: -; j_call: TRBJ2-7; cdr3_nt: TGTGCCAGCAGCGCTAACCCCGGGACTAGCGGGAGGGCGTACGAGCAGTACTTC; cdr3_aa: CASSANPGTSGRAYEQYF
v_call: TRBV28; d_call: -; clone_size: -; j_call: TRBJ1-2; cdr3_nt: TGTGCCACCATAGACGGGGATGGCTACACCTTC; cdr3_aa: CATIDGDGYTF
v_call: TRBV10-3; d_call: TRBD1; clone_size: -; j_call: TRBJ1-6; cdr3_nt: TGTGCCATCAGTGCGCCAATGGGTGGGACAGGGGGTAATTCACCCCTCCACTTT; cdr3_aa: CAISAPMGGTGGNSPLHF
v_call: TRBV30; d_call: TRBD2; clone_size: -; j_call: TRBJ2-7; cdr3_nt: TGTGCCTGGAGGACTAGCGGGATATCCTACGAGCAGTACTTC; cdr3_aa: CAWRTSGISYEQYF
v_call: TRBV2; d_call: -; clone_size: -; j_call: TRBJ1-1; cdr3_nt: TGTGCCAGCAGTGAGGGCCCGGGTAGGGGGAATACTGAAGCTTTCTTT; cdr3_aa: CASSEGPGRGNTEAFF
v_call: TRBV9; d_call: TRBD1; clone_size: -; j_call: TRBJ2-1; cdr3_nt: TGTGCCAGCACACAGGGGGCTACCTCCGGGGGTGAGCAGTTCTTC; cdr3_aa: CASTQGATSGGEQFF
v_call: TRBV14; d_call: TRBD1; clone_size: few; j_call: TRBJ1-2; cdr3_nt: TGTGCCAGCAGTCGGGACAGGACCTATGGCTACACCTTC; cdr3_aa: CASSRDRTYGYTF
v_call: TRBV29-1; d_call: TRBD2; clone_size: -; j_call: TRBJ2-1; cdr3_nt: TGCAGCGTCTTAGCGGGAACGCATGAGCAGTTCTTC; cdr3_aa: CSVLAGTHEQFF